These 27 T cell receptor beta chains were all obtained from the same sample, sequenced in a study of identical twins. Each CDR3 protein gets one entry after TCRdb re-called the 5' RACE reads with MiXCR. This sample has 300,000 to 400,000 distinct CDR3 sequences, with 9% to 10% found just once. The sequenced material came from naive T cells sorted from blood. Receptors originate from a woman aged 45-65 years in good health.

Only a few counts were recorded for this clonotype. J is TRBJ1-2 and V is TRBV20-1; 7 bases match TRBD1. The germline V gene has CDR1 DFQATT and CDR2 SNEGSKA (reference sequence). The CDR3 sequence is 14 residues long. Germline trimming cut 1 base from V and 2 bases from J; bases unmatched to any gene: 4. The chain's CDR3 is CSARVQGLNYGYTF. The DNA of the CDR3 is TGCAGTGCTAGAGTACAGGGGTTGAACTATGGCTACACCTTC.

The chain links TRBV4-1 to TRBJ2-3, with D perhaps matching TRBD2 (5 bases). V was clipped by 0 bases and J by 6 bases, with 10 bases between them. Germline loops: CDR1 MGHRA, CDR2 YSYEKL. The CDR3 has 14 residues. CDR3 nucleotide sequence: TGCGCCAGCAGCCAAGAGGGGAGCCCGGATACGCAGTATTTT. Translation: CASSQEGSPDTQYF.

About this clonotype itself: Because the CDR3's place on the DNA is in doubt, the DNA is left out and the CDR3 is given as listed by TCRdb. The chain carries TRBV5-1 and TRBJ2-3; the table's D gene call, TRBD1, was not cross checked with the DNA. The germline V gene encodes CDR1 SGHRS and CDR2 YFSETQ. The CDR3 has 13 residues if both end residues are counted. The CDR3 loop reads CASSFGGGTELGW.

Only a few counts were recorded for this clonotype. V gene TRBV6-4 combines with J gene TRBJ2-1; D not resolved. Germline CDR1 reads MRHNA; CDR2 reads SNTAGT. V gave up 4 bases and J gave up 3 bases, with 10 bases separating them. The CDR3 runs to 14 residues. The CDR3 loop is CASSVNGFYNEQFF. The CDR3 DNA follows: TGTGCCAGCAGTGTAAACGGGTTCTACAATGAGCAGTTCTTC.

This clonotype has only a few counts. J is TRBJ2-2 and V is TRBV24-1; TRBD2 matches at 11 bases. J lost 5 bases, V lost 9 bases, and 10 bases had no gene match. The CDR3 totals 16 residues. Germline-derived CDR1 and CDR2 are KGHDR and SFDVKD. The CDR3 DNA reads as TGTGCCACCGGCTCAACTAGCGGGAGCGCAACCGGGGAGCTGTTTTTT. Translating it yields CATGSTSGSATGELFF.

The J gene is TRBJ2-4, the V gene TRBV5-8; a possible D gene is TRBD1 (5 bases). From germline, CDR1 is SGHTS and CDR2 YDEGEE. The CDR3 has 16 amino acids. Trimming stripped 5 bases from V and 0 bases from J, with 15 bases between. The CDR3 nucleotides are TGTGCCAGCAGTTACAGGATGTTTTTAGCCAAAAACATTCAGTACTTC. Its translation: CASSYRMFLAKNIQYF.

This clonotype was recorded at least ten times. The chain couples TRBV7-8 to TRBJ2-1, with 7 positions matching TRBD2. CDR1 is SGHVS and CDR2 is FQNEAQ in the germline V gene. V shed 8 bases, J shed 8 bases, and the junction held 15 bases outside the gene matches. This CDR3 is built from 15 residues. CDR3 region: CASGSRTSVEYEQFF. The CDR3 DNA is TGTGCCAGCGGATCCCGGACTAGTGTGGAATATGAGCAGTTCTTC.

This clonotype has just a few counts. The rearrangement links TRBV20-1 to TRBJ1-5, with no clear D. This CDR3 is 13 amino acids long. V was clipped by 5 bases and J by 3 bases, with 11 bases between them. Germline-derived CDR1 and CDR2 are DFQATT and SNEGSKA (reference sequence). The CDR3 reads CSASDLNNQPQHF. CDR3 DNA sequence: TGCAGTGCTTCGGATCTTAACAATCAGCCCCAGCATTTT.

This clonotype was seen a few times. The rearrangement uses TRBV20-1 and TRBJ2-5; TRBD2 matches 12 bases. CDR1 and CDR2 (germline): DFQATT, SNEGSKA (reference sequence). This CDR3 is built from 15 residues. V was pared by 7 bases and J by 5 bases, with 11 bases of the junction left unmatched. DNA of the CDR3: TGCAGTGTGACGAAACTAGCGGGAGGAGGGGAGACCCAGTACTTC. Its translation is CSVTKLAGGGETQYF.

The gene calls are TRBV29-1 and TRBJ2-7; D possibly corresponds to TRBD1 (5 bases). Trimming removed 6 bases from V and 0 bases from J, with 9 bases in between. This CDR3 is 12 amino acids long. CDR1 is SQVTM and CDR2 is ANQGSEA in the germline V gene. CDR3: CSVARGSYEQYF. CDR3 DNA sequence: TGCAGCGTGGCTAGGGGCTCCTACGAGCAGTACTTC.

This clonotype has more than one count but fewer than ten. The chain carries TRBV28 and TRBJ2-1, with D perhaps matching TRBD1 (5 bases). This CDR3 has 13 residues. Germline CDR1 MDHEN, CDR2 SYDVKM. Trimming cost V 6 bases and J 4 bases, with 10 bases left between them. The CDR3 DNA follows: TGTGCCAGCAGCCCCGACAGTTACAATGAGCAGTTCTTC. Translating it yields CASSPDSYNEQFF.

This clonotype was seen at least ten times. The chain is built from TRBV5-1 and TRBJ1-1, with a tentative D call TRBD1 (5 bases). CDR1 is SGHRS, CDR2 YFSETQ, per germline. Trimming shortened V by 4 bases and J by 1 base, and 11 bases separated the two germline ends. There are 14 residues in the CDR3. For the CDR3, the DNA is TGCGCCAGCAGCGTGGACACCTCGAACACTGAAGCTTTCTTT. Translation gives CASSVDTSNTEAFF.

This clonotype turned up a few times. The chain joins TRBV12-3 or TRBV12-4 to TRBJ2-7, with 10 bases that match TRBD1. CDR3 length equals 14 residues. The trim removed 7 bases at V and 1 base at J, leaving 4 bases unmatched. The CDR3 DNA follows: TGTGCCAGCAATGACAGGGGGCTATCCTACGAGCAGTACTTC. It specifies CASNDRGLSYEQYF.

A few counts support this clonotype. The V gene is TRBV12-3 or TRBV12-4, the J gene TRBJ1-1; 9 bases align to TRBD1. Germline trimming cut 6 bases from V and 6 bases from J; bases unmatched to any gene: 8. The CDR3 is made up of 14 amino acids. CDR3 nucleotide sequence: TGTGCCAGCAGCGTACAGGGGGCTAGGGCTGAAGCTTTCTTT. Amino acid sequence: CASSVQGARAEAFF.

The rearrangement links TRBV27 to TRBJ2-7; maybe TRBD1 (6 bases). Trimming removed 5 bases at V and 5 bases at J, with 16 bases between. This CDR3 region has 14 residues. Looked up from germline, CDR1 is MNHEY and CDR2 is SMNVEV (reference sequence). CDR3 nucleotides: TGTGCCAGCAGTCTCGACGGACAGTTCGACGAGCAGTACTTC. Protein sequence: CASSLDGQFDEQYF.

This clonotype has at least ten counts. V usage is TRBV3-1 and J usage is TRBJ2-5; 8 bases agree with TRBD1. This CDR3 spans 16 amino acids. Trimming at V came to 5 bases and at J to 5 bases, leaving 13 bases not matched to a gene. Germline V gene lookup returns CDR1 LGHDT and CDR2 YNNKEL (reference sequence). The CDR3 spells CASSGRQGTLHETQYF. Here the CDR3 DNA reads TGTGCCAGCAGCGGGCGACAGGGGACCCTTCACGAGACCCAGTACTTC.

This clonotype turned up a few times. This sequence joins TRBV27 and TRBJ2-1; D not certain. Germline V gene sequence: CDR1 MNHEY, CDR2 SMNVEV (reference sequence). The V end was cut by 3 bases, the J end by 8 bases, with 14 bases between. This CDR3 spans 14 amino acids. CDR3 region: CASSFLASGDEQFF. CDR3 nucleotide sequence: TGTGCCAGCAGTTTCCTCGCTAGTGGCGATGAGCAGTTCTTC.

This clonotype has more than one count but fewer than ten. CDR3 sequence: CASSGGDTQYF. The CDR3 coding sequence is TGTGCCAGCAGCGGCGGGGATACGCAGTATTTT. J is TRBJ2-3 and V is TRBV9; maybe TRBD2 (5 bases). The germline V and J ends were trimmed by 3 bases and 6 bases, with 5 bases remaining between them. Germline V CDR1 and CDR2: SGDLS, YYNGEE. The CDR3 sequence is 11 residues long.

This chain uses TRBV20-1 with TRBJ1-1; D gene unclear. The CDR3 runs 14 residues. Germline V gives CDR1 DFQATT, CDR2 SNEGSKA (reference sequence). V dropped 1 base and J dropped 1 base, with 10 bases sitting between them. CDR3 bases: TGCAGTGCTAGAGGAGGTGTAGAGAACACTGAAGCTTTCTTT. This gives the protein CSARGGVENTEAFF.

The rearrangement joins TRBV28 to TRBJ2-1, with D perhaps TRBD2 (5 bases). V was clipped by 6 bases and J by 5 bases, with 14 bases between them. The CDR3 extends over 14 amino acids. Germline V lookup: CDR1 MDHEN, CDR2 SYDVKM. The CDR3 loop reads CASSETNLHNEQFF. CDR3 DNA sequence: TGTGCCAGCAGCGAGACTAACCTACACAATGAGCAGTTCTTC. Supplemented by reference TRBV28 and TRBJ2-1, the full variable domain reads DVKVTQSSRYLVKRTGEKVFLECVQDMDHENMFWYRQDPGLGLRLIYFSYDVKMKEKGDIPEGYSVSREKKERFSLILESASTNQTSMYLCASSETNLHNEQFFGPGTRLTVL.

This clonotype came up a few times. This chain connects TRBV29-1 to TRBJ2-1, with a weak D call TRBD2 (7 bases). CDR3 size: 12 residues. V lost 6 bases and J 16 bases, leaving 22 bases between the germline ends. From germline, CDR1 is SQVTM and CDR2 ANQGSEA. The CDR3 protein is CSVLQGGSEVFF. The CDR3 bases are TGCAGCGTGCTACAGGGAGGGTCCGAGGTTTTCTTC.

The table lists this clonotype with a few counts. This chain connects TRBV12-3 or TRBV12-4 to TRBJ2-1; 7 bases agree with TRBD1. There are 12 residues in the CDR3. With V trimmed by 5 bases and J by 9 bases, 4 bases remained unmatched. The CDR3 coding sequence is TGTGCCAGCAGTCGACCAGGGGGTGAGCAGTTCTTC. This gives the protein CASSRPGGEQFF.

This chain connects TRBV29-1 to TRBJ2-7; D gene uncertain. Germline CDR1 is SQVTM and CDR2 is ANQGSEA. V lost 4 bases and J lost 0, with 10 bases in between. This CDR3 has 13 residues. CDR3 in DNA: TGCAGCGTTGGGACCGCGAGCTCCTACGAGCAGTACTTC. This sequence encodes CSVGTASSYEQYF.

This clonotype was found a few times. The chain is built from TRBV2 and TRBJ2-4, with D hard to call. CDR1 is SNHLY, CDR2 FYNNEI, per germline. The V end was cut by 3 bases, the J end by 15 bases, with 15 bases between. The CDR3 loop spans 12 amino acids. CDR3 bases: TGTGCCAGCAGTGAGCGGCGTCCGACCTTGTACTTC. This encodes CASSERRPTLYF.

Many counts were recorded for this clonotype. V gene TRBV20-1 combines with J gene TRBJ2-1; D unresolved. The CDR3 is 13 amino acids. Germline V gene lookup returns CDR1 DFQATT and CDR2 SNEGSKA (reference sequence). The V end was cut by 3 bases, the J end by 3 bases, with 9 bases between. The CDR3 DNA follows: TGCAGTGCTAGTCGGGCAGTCTACAATGAGCAGTTCTTC. Amino acid sequence: CSASRAVYNEQFF.

This clonotype came up a few times. The chain carries TRBV30 and TRBJ2-3; no firm D call. This CDR3 has 13 amino acids. Germline V gene sequence: CDR1 GTSNPN, CDR2 SVGIG (reference sequence). The V and J ends lost 1 base and 2 bases respectively, with 7 bases between them. CDR3 in amino acids: CAWSGVNTDTQYF. In nucleotides, the CDR3 is TGTGCCTGGAGTGGCGTGAACACAGATACGCAGTATTTT.

The chain has TRBV4-2 and TRBJ1-2; 8 bases match TRBD1. The germline V gene has CDR1 LGHNA and CDR2 YNFKEQ. V lost 1 base to trimming and J lost 6 bases; unmatched junction nucleotides: 4. CDR3 length equals 14 residues. CDR3 coding DNA: TGTGCCAGCAGCCAAGCCAGGGGGCCGGATGGCTACACCTTC. It translates to CASSQARGPDGYTF.